This T cell receptor beta chain was identified in a study of beta chain features in type 1 diabetes. Study-wide results and limits: Moderate but significant shortening of TCRB CDR3s was recorded in all four CD4+ subsets from Type 1 diabetes patients. Within the patient group, naive, central memory and Treg TCRB repertoires appeared more similar to each other than within healthy donors.

Of note for this clone: The antigen is unknown.

CDR1 and CDR2 from the germline V gene are SGHTA and FQGNSA. V lost 5 bases, J lost 0 bases, and 6 bases stayed unmatched. The CDR3 contains 15 residues. The whole isolated RNA underwent reverse transcription, so sequencing captured expressed TCRB transcripts. Sequencing was performed with immunoSEQ multiplex PCR; in TCRdb, only in-frame clones are kept and a portion is missing. The sample shows about 340,000 clones, approximately 15% of them seen only once. Sequencing was carried out using naive CD4+ T cells from blood. This chain uses TRBV7-2 with TRBJ2-5; the match to TRBD2 covers 7 bases. This TCR derives from a woman aged 18-29 years with type 1 diabetes. Written as DNA, the CDR3 is TGTGCCAGCAGCCCGACTAGCCGCTACCAAGAGACCCAGTACTTC. Translation: CASSPTSRYQETQYF.